This T cell receptor (beta chain) came from a study of T-cell reconstitution after alpha-beta-depleted transplantation in children (dated by TCRdb to 2015 to 2016). At the level of the whole study: The study quantitatively tracked T-cell immune reconstitution after TCRalphabeta/CD19-depleted allogeneic hematopoietic cell transplantation in children using TCR repertoire profiling.

The treatment or condition label here, explained by the study, means: allogeneic hematopoietic cell transplantation with graft depleted of TCRalphabeta T cells and CD19 B cells. The children who served as transplant recipients had been given grafts of TCRalphabeta/CD19-depleted allogeneic hematopoietic cells. Library construction relied on PCR. The instrument given in TCRdb is Illumina HiSeq 2500. Molecular barcoding was employed in the preparation of TCR libraries, with unique molecular identifiers being used to normalize TCRbeta repertoire quantification. TCRdb itself trimmed the public reads at Q25 with fastp, ran MiXCR and retained productive beta chains. Under each unique CDR3 protein, matching rows form one entry showing the most common genes and DNA. The sample table contains a few hundred thousand distinct CDR3 sequences; only one count was recorded for roughly 13% of them. The ten largest clones take up around 2.2% of the sample.

Paper-wide results and their limitations: The high TCRbeta diversity at day 60 in some patients was ascribed to recipient T cells and intrathymic progenitors that had survived conditioning. Over subsequent months, a decline in hyperexpanded clone frequencies was noted, and after one year, T-cell counts and TCRbeta diversity were mostly ascribed to newly produced T cells. The apparently early recovery of alphabetaT-cell counts about two months after transplant reportedly depended on only several hundred rapidly expanded clones that came from non-depleted graft cells.

The V end loses 1 base and the J end loses 1 base, and a stretch of 10 bases separates them. From a lookup of the germline V gene, CDR1 and CDR2 are MNHEY and SVGAGI. From its cysteine to its phenylalanine, the CDR3 spans 15 amino acids. CDR3 DNA only is kept here, 45 bases in frame from base 1. Points on this clonotype: The antigen it binds to is not known. No much larger clone is present one base from it, and per-base qualities are unavailable.

The sequence links TRBV6-5 to TRBJ2-5, with a weak D call of TRBD2 (6 bases match). The specimen was PBMCs, mostly from graft donor cells, collected 360 days after TCRalphabeta/CD19-depleted stem cell transplant. This receptor was taken from a male patient younger than 18 who had a stem cell transplant for acute myeloid leukemia, so the T cells may come from the graft donor. The CDR3 reads as follows: CASSYWGGVQETQYF. The nucleotide sequence is given as TGTGCCAGCAGTTACTGGGGCGGGGTCCAAGAGACCCAGTACTTC.